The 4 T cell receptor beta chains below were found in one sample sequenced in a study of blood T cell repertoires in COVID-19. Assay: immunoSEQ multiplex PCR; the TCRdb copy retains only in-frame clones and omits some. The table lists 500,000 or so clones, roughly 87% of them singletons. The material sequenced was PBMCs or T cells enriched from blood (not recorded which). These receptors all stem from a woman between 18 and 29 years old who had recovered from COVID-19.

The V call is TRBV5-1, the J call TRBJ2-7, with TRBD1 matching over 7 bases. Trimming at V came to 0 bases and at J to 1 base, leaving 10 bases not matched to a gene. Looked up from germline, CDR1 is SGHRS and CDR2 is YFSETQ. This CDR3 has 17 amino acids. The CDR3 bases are TGCGCCAGCAGCTTGGAGCCACAGGGGATCGGGTCCTACGAGCAGTACTTC. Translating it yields CASSLEPQGIGSYEQYF. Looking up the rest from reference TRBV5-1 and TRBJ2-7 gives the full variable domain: KAGVTQTPRYLIKTRGQQVTLSCSPISGHRSVSWYQQTPGQGLQFLFEYFSETQRNKGNFPGRFSGRQFSNSRSEMNVSTLELGDSALYLCASSLEPQGIGSYEQYFGPGTRLTVT.

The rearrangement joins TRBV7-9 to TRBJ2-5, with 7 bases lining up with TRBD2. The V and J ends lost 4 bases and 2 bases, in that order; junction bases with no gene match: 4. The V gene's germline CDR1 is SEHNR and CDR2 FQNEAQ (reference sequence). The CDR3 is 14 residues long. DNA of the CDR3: TGTGCCAGCAGCTCCGGGACTAATCAAGAGACCCAGTACTTC. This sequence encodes CASSSGTNQETQYF.

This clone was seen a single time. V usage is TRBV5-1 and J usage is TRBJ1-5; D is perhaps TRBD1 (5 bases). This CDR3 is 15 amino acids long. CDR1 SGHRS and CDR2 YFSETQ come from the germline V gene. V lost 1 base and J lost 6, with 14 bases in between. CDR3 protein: CASSLQGIPGQPQHF. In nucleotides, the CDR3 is TGCGCCAGCAGCTTGCAGGGAATTCCGGGTCAGCCCCAGCATTTT.

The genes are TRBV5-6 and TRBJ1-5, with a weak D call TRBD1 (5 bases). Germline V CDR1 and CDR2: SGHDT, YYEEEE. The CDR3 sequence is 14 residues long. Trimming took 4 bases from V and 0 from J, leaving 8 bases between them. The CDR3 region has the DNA TGTGCCAGCAGCCAGGGAAATAGCAATCAGCCCCAGCATTTT. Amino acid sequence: CASSQGNSNQPQHF. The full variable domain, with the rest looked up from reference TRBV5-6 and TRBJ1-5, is DAGVTQSPTHLIKTRGQQVTLRCSPKSGHDTVSWYQQALGQGPQFIFQYYEEEERQRGNFPDRFSGHQFPNYSSELNVNALLLGDSALYLCASSQGNSNQPQHFGDGTRLSIL.